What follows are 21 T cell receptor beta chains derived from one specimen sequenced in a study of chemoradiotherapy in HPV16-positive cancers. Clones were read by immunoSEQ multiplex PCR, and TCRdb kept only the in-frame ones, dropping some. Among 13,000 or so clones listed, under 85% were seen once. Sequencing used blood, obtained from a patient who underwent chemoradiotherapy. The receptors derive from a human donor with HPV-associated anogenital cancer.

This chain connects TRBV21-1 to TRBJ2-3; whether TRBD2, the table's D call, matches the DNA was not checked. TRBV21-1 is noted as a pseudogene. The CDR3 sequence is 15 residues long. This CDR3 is CASSPGGPSTDTQYF. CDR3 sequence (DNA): TGTGCCAGCAGTCCGGGGGGGCCTTCCACAGATACGCAGTATTTT.

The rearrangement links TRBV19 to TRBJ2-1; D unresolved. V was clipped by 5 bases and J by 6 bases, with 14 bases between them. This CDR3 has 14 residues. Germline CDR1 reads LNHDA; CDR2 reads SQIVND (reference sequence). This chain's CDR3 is CASSARTTINEQFF. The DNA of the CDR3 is TGTGCCAGTAGTGCTCGGACGACCATCAATGAGCAGTTCTTC.

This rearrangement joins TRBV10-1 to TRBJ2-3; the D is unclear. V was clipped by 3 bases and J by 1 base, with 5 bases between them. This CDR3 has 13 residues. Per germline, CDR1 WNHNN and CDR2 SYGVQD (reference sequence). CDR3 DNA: TGCGCCAGCAGTGATACCCGCACAGATACGCAGTATTTT. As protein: CASSDTRTDTQYF.

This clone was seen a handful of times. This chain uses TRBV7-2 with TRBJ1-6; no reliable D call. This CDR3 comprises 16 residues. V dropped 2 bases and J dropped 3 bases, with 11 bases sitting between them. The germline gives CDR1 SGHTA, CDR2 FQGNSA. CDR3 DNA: TGTGCCAGCAGCTTATCACAAGGGAGCTATAATTCACCCCTCCACTTT. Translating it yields CASSLSQGSYNSPLHF.

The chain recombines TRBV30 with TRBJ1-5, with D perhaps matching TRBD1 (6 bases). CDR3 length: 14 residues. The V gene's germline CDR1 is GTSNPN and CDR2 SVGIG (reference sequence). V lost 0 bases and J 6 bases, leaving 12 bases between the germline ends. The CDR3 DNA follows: TGTGCCTGGAGTGTTGTCAGGGGCGGTCAGCCCCAGCATTTT. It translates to CAWSVVRGGQPQHF.

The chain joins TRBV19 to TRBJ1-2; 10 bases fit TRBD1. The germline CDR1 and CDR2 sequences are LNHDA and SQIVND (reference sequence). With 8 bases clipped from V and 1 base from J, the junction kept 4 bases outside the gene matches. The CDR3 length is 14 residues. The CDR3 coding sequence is TGTGCCAGTGCCGACAGGGGGCTTAACTATGGCTACACCTTC. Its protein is CASADRGLNYGYTF.

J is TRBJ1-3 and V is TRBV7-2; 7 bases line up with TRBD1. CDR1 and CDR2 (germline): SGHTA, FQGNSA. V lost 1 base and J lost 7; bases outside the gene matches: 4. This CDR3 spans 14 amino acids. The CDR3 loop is CASSLGDSRNTIYF. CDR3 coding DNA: TGTGCCAGCAGCTTAGGGGACAGTAGGAACACCATATATTTT. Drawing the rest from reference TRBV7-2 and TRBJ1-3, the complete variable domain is GAGVSQSPSNKVTEKGKDVELRCDPISGHTALYWYRQSLGQGLEFLIYFQGNSAPDKSGLPSDRFSAERTGGSVSTLTIQRTQQEDSAVYLCASSLGDSRNTIYFGEGSWLTVV.

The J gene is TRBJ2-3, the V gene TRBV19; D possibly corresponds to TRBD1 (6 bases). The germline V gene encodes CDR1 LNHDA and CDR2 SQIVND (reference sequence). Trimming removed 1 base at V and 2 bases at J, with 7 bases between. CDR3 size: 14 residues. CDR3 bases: TGTGCCAGTAGTATAGGGGGGCACACAGATACGCAGTATTTT. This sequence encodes CASSIGGHTDTQYF.

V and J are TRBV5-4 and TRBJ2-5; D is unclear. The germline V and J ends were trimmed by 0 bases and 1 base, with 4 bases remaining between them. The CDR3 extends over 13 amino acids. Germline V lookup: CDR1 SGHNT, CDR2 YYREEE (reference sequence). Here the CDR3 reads CASSLAAQETQYF. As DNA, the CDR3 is TGTGCCAGCAGCTTGGCGGCCCAAGAGACCCAGTACTTC.

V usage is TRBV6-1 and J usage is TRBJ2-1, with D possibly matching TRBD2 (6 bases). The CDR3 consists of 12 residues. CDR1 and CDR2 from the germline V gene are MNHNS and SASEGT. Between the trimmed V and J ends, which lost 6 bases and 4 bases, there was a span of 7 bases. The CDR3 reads CASRGRYNEQFF. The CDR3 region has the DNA TGTGCCAGCAGGGGGAGGTACAATGAGCAGTTCTTC.

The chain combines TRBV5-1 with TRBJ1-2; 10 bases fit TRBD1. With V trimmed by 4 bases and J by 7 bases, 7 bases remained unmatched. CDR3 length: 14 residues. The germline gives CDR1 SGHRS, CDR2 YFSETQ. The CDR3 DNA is TGCGCCAGCAGCGTGGGACAGGGGATAAGTGGCTACACCTTC. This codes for CASSVGQGISGYTF.

Here the CDR3 DNA reads TGTGCCTGGAGTCCCCGACAGGCCAAAAATCAGCCCCAGCATTTT. Translating gives CAWSPRQAKNQPQHF. The chain is built from TRBV30 and TRBJ1-5; D perhaps matches TRBD1 (6 bases). The CDR3 spans 15 residues. Trimming took 2 bases from V and 4 from J, leaving 15 bases between them. Germline CDR1 and CDR2: GTSNPN and SVGIG (reference sequence).

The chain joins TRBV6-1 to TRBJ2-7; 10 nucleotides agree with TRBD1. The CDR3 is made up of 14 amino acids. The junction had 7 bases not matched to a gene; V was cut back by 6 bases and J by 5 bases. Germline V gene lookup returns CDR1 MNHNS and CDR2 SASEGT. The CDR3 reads CASRLGTGVDEQYV. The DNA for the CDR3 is TGTGCCAGCAGGCTTGGGACAGGGGTCGACGAGCAGTACGTC.

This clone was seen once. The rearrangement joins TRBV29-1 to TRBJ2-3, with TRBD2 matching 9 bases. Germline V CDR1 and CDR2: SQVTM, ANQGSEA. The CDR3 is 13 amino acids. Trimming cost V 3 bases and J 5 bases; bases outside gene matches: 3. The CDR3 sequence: CSVEGLAGDTQYF. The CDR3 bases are TGCAGCGTTGAGGGACTAGCTGGAGATACGCAGTATTTT.

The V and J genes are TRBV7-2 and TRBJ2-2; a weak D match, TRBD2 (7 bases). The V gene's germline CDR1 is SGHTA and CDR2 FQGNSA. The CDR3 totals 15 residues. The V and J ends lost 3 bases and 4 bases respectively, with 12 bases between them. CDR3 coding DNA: TGTGCCAGCAGCTTCCGGGGGGCTAGCACCGGGGAGCTGTTTTTT. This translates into CASSFRGASTGELFF.

CDR3 in amino acids: CASSLALAGDTEAFF. DNA for the CDR3: TGTGCCAGCAGCTTAGCGCTCGCAGGGGACACTGAAGCTTTCTTT. The V call is TRBV7-2, the J call TRBJ1-1, with D perhaps matching TRBD1 (6 bases). Trimming cost V 0 bases and J 3 bases, with 11 bases left between them. The CDR3 loop spans 15 amino acids. Per the germline V gene, CDR1 is SGHTA and CDR2 is FQGNSA.

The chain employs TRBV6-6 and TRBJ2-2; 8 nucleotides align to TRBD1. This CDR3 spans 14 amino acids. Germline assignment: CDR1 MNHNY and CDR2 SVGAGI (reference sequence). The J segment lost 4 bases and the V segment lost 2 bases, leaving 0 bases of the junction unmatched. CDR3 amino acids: CASSYQGATGELFF. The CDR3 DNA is TGTGCCAGCAGTTACCAGGGGGCCACCGGGGAGCTGTTTTTT.

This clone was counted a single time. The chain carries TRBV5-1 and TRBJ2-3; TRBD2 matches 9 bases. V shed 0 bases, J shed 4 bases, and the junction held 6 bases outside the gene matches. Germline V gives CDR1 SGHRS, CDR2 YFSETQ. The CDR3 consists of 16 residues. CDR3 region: CASSLDSSGVPDTQYF. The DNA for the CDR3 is TGCGCCAGCAGCTTGGATTCTAGCGGGGTGCCAGATACGCAGTATTTT.

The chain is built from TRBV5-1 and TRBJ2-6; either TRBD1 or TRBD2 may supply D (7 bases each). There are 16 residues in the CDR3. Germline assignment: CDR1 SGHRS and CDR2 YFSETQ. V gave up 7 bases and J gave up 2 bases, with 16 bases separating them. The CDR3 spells CASFRGGLTGANVLTF. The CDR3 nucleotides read TGCGCCAGCTTCAGGGGGGGGCTCACTGGGGCCAACGTCCTGACTTTC.

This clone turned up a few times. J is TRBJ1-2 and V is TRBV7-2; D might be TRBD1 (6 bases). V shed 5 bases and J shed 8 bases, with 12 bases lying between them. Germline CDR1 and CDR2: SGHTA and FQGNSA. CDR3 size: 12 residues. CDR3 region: CASSLGQGGYTF. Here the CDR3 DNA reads TGTGCCAGCAGCCTTGGCCAGGGGGGCTACACCTTC.

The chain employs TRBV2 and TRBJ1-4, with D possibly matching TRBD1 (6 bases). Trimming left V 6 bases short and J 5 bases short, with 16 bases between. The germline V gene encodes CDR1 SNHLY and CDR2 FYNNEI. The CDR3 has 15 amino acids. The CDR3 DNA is TGTGCCAGCAGCTTTGATGGACAGCTAAATGAAAAACTGTTTTTT. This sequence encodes CASSFDGQLNEKLFF. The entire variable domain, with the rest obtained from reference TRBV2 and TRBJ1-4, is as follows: EPEVTQTPSHQVTQMGQEVILRCVPISNHLYFYWYRQILGQKVEFLVSFYNNEISEKSEIFDDQFSVERPDGSNFTLKIRSTKLEDSAMYFCASSFDGQLNEKLFFGSGTQLSVL.